This T cell receptor (beta chain) derives from a study of vaccination and CD4 T cells after COVID-19. MiXCR, run by TCRdb on the PCR reads, gives a single entry per CDR3 protein. Of some 33,000 distinct CDR3 sequences listed, 36% are singletons. Trimming removed 2 bases from V and 3 bases from J; junction bases left unmatched: 9. CDR1 and CDR2 (germline): DFQATT, SNEGSKA (reference sequence). CDR3 length equals 17 residues. Time point indicated: late sampling 161 to 241 days after vaccination in a few convalescent patients. This receptor was identified in a human donor who had recovered from COVID-19. The chain carries TRBV20-1 and TRBJ1-3; 11 bases align to TRBD1. The sequencing here drew on CD4+ T cells from blood, taken about 7 months after SARS-CoV-2 vaccination. CDR3 in amino acids: CSARLTGTGGFGNTIYF. The CDR3 DNA follows: TGCAGTGCTAGACTTACCGGGACAGGGGGTTTTGGAAACACCATATATTTT.